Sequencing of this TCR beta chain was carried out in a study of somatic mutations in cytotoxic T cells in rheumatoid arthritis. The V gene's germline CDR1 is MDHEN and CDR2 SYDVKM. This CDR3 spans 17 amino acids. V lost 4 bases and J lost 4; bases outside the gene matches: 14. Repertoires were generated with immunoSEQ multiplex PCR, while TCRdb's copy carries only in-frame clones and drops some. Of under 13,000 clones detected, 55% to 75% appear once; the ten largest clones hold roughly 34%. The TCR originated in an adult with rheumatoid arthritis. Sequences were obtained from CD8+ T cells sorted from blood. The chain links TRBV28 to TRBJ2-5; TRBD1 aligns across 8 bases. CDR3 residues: CASSSSRGLDLAETQYF. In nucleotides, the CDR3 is TGTGCCAGCAGTTCATCCAGGGGGCTCGATTTGGCAGAGACCCAGTACTTC.